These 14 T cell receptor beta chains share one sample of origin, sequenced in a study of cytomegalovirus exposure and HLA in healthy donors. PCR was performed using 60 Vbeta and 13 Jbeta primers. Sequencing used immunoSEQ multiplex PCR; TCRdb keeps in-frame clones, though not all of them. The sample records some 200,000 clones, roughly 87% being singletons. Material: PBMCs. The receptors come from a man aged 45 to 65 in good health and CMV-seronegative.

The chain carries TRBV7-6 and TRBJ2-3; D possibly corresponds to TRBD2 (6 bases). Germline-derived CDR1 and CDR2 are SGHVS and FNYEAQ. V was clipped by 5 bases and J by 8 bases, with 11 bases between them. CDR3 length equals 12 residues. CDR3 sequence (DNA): TGTGCCAGCAGCCGAGGGGAGGCTACGCAGTATTTT. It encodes CASSRGEATQYF.

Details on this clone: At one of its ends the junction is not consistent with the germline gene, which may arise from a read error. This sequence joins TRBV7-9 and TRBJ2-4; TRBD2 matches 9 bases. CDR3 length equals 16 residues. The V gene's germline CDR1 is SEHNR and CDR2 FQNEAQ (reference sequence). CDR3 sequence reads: CSSSLVRGLARNIQYF. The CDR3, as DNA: TGTTCCAGCAGCTTAGTTAGGGGACTAGCTCGGAACATTCAGTACTTC.

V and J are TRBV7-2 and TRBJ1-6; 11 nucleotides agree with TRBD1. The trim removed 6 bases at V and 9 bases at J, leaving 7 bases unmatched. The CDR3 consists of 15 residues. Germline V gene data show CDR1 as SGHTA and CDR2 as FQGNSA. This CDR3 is CASSPGGQGVSPLHF. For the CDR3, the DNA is TGTGCCAGCAGTCCAGGGGGACAGGGGGTTTCACCCCTCCACTTT.

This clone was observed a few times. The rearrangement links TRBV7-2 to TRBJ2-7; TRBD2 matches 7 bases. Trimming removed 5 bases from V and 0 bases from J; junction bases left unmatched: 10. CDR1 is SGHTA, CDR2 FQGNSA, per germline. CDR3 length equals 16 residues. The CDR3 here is CASSPNPLAVSYEQYF. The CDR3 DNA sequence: TGTGCCAGCAGCCCTAACCCCCTAGCGGTCTCCTACGAGCAGTACTTC.

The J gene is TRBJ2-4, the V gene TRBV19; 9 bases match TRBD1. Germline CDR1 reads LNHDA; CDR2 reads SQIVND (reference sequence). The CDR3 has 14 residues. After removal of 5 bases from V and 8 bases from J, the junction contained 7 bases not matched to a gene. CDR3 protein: CASSVDRGRDIQYF. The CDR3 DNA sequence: TGTGCCAGTAGTGTCGACAGGGGGAGAGACATTCAGTACTTC.

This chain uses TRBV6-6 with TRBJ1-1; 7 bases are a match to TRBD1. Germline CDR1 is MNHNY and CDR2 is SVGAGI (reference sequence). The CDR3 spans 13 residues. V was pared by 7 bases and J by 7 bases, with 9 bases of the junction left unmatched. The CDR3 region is CASIVRGGFEAFF. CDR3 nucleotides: TGTGCCAGCATTGTGAGAGGGGGCTTTGAAGCTTTCTTT.

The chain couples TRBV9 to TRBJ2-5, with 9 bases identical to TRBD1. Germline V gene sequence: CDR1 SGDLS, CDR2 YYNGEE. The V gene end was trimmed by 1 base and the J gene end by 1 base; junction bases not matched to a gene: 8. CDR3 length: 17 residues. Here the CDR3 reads CASSVTTGGHIQETQYF. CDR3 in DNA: TGTGCCAGCAGCGTAACGACAGGGGGTCATATCCAAGAGACCCAGTACTTC.

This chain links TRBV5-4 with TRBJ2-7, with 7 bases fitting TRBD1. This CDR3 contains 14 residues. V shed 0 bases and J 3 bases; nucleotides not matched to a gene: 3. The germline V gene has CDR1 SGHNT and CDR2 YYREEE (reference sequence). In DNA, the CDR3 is TGTGCCAGCAGCTTGGTGGGACAGCGCTACGAGCAGTACTTC. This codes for CASSLVGQRYEQYF.

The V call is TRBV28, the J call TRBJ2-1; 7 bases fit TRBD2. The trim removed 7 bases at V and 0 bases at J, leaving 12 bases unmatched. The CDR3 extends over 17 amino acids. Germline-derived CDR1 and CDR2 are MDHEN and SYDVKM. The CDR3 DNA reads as TGTGCCAGCACCATTGGGGGGGTCCAGAGCTCCTACAATGAGCAGTTCTTC. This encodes CASTIGGVQSSYNEQFF.

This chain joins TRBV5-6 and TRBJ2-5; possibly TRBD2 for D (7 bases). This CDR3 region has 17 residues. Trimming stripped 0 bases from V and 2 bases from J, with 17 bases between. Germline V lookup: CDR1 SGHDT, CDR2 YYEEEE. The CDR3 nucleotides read TGTGCCAGCAGCTTGGCGGGGGGCGGGGGCAGGCAAGAGACCCAGTACTTC. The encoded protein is CASSLAGGGGRQETQYF. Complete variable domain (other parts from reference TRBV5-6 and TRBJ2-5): DAGVTQSPTHLIKTRGQQVTLRCSPKSGHDTVSWYQQALGQGPQFIFQYYEEEERQRGNFPDRFSGHQFPNYSSELNVNALLLGDSALYLCASSLAGGGGRQETQYFGPGTRLLVL.

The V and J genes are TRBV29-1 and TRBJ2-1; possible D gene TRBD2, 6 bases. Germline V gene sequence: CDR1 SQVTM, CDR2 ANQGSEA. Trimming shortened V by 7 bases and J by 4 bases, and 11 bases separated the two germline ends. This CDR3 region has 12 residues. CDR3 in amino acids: CSGKRAYNEQFF. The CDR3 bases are TGCAGCGGTAAGCGGGCGTACAATGAGCAGTTCTTC.

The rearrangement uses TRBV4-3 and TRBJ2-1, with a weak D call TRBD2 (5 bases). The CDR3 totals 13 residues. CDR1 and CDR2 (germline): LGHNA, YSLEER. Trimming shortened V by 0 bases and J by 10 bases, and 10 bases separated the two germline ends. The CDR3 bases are TGCGCCAGCAGCCAAGACCGGGGTAAGGAGCAGTTCTTC. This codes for CASSQDRGKEQFF.

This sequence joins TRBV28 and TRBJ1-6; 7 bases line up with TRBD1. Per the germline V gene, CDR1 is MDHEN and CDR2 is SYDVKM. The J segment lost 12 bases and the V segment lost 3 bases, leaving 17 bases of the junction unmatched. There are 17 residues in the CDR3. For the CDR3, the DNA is TGTGCCAGCAGTTTTAAGACTGGAGCGACAGGGCATCTACCCCTCCACTTT. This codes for CASSFKTGATGHLPLHF.

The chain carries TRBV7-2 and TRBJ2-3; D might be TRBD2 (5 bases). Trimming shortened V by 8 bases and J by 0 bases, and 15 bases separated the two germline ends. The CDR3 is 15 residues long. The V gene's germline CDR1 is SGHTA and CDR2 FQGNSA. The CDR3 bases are TGTGCCAGCCCGGGGAAGCCCTCTAGCACAGATACGCAGTATTTT. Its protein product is CASPGKPSSTDTQYF. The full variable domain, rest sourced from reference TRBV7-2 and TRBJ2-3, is GAGVSQSPSNKVTEKGKDVELRCDPISGHTALYWYRQSLGQGLEFLIYFQGNSAPDKSGLPSDRFSAERTGGSVSTLTIQRTQQEDSAVYLCASPGKPSSTDTQYFGPGTRLTVL.